This section outlines one T cell receptor (beta chain) sequence together with its context. This entry is derived from a study of blood T cell repertoires in COVID-19. As for the study in general: Acute and convalescent COVID-19 samples came from the United States, Italy and Spain. T cells, B-cell-depleted T cells, or PBMCs provided the cDNA or gDNA that served as material.

Per the study methods: By means of reference gene primer amplification, nucleated cell counts were estimated. Produced via immunoSEQ multiplex PCR; TCRdb's table is partial and in-frame only. Clonal size and the V and J genes are those of that table, whereas D and trimming came from the DNA. The sample shows 40,000 or so clones, 92% of them seen only once. The CDR3 contains 14 residues. The V end was cut by 4 bases, the J end by 10 bases, with 14 bases between. The germline V gene has CDR1 LGHDT and CDR2 YNNKEL (reference sequence). The rearrangement links TRBV3-1 (or the pseudogene TRBV3-2) to TRBJ1-6; D remains ambiguous. Material for sequencing was peripheral blood. This clonotype was sampled from a human donor in a cohort sampled during active COVID-19. The CDR3 DNA reads as TGTGCCAGCAGCCCTAGGACCTCGGGGTCACCCCTCCACTTT. Protein product: CASSPRTSGSPLHF.